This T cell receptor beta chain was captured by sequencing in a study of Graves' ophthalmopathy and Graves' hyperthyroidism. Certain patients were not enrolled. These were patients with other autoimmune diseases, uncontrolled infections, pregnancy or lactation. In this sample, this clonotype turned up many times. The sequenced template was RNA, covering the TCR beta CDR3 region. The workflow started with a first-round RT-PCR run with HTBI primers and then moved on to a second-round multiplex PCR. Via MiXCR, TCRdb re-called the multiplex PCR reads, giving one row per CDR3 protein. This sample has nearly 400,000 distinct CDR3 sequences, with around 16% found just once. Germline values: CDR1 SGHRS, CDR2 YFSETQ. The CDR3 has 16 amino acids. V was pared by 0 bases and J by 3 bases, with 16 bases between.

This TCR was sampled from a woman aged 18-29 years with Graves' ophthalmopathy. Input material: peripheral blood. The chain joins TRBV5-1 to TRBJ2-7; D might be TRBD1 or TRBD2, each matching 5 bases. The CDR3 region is CASSLARRGQSYEQYF. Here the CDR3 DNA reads TGCGCCAGCAGCTTGGCCAGACGGGGCCAAAGCTACGAGCAGTACTTC. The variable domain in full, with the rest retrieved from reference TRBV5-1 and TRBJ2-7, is KAGVTQTPRYLIKTRGQQVTLSCSPISGHRSVSWYQQTPGQGLQFLFEYFSETQRNKGNFPGRFSGRQFSNSRSEMNVSTLELGDSALYLCASSLARRGQSYEQYFGPGTRLTVT.